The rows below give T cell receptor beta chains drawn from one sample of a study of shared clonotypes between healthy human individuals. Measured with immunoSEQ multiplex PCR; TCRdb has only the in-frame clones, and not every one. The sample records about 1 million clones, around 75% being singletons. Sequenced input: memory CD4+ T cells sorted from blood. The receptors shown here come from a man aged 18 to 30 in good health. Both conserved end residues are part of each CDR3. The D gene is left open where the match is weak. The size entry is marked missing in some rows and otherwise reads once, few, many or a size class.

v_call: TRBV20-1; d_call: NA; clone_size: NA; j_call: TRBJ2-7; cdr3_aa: CSAWDSGEQYF; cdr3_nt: TGCAGTGCTTGGGACTCCGGGGAGCAGTACTTC
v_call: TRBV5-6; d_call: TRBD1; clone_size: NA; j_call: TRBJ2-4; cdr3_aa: CASSMDRSGIQYF; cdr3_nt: TGTGCCAGCAGCATGGACAGGAGCGGCATTCAGTACTTC
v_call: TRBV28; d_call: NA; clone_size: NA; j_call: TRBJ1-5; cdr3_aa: CASGGLSNQPQHF; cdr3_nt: TGTGCCAGTGGGGGACTTAGCAATCAGCCCCAGCATTTT
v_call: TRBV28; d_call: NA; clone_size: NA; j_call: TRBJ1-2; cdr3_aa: CASSLAGNYGYTF; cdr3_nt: TGTGCCAGCAGTCTGGCAGGGAACTATGGCTACACCTTC
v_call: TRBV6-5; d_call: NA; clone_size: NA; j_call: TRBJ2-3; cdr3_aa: CASSSFREPSTDTQYF; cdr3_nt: TGTGCCAGCAGTTCATTCAGGGAACCGAGCACAGATACGCAGTATTTT
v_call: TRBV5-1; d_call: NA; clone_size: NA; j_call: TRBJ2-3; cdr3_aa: CASSSEAGAATDTQYF; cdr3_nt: TGCGCCAGCAGCTCCGAGGCGGGGGCAGCGACAGATACGCAGTATTTT
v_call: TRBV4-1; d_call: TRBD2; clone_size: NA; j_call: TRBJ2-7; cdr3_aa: CASSQGTGGNEQYF; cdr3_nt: TGCGCCAGCAGCCAAGGCACCGGGGGGAACGAGCAGTACTTC
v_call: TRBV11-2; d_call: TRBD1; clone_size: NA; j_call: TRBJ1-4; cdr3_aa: CASSPGTAANEKLFF; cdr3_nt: TGTGCCAGCAGCCCGGGGACAGCGGCTAATGAAAAACTGTTTTTT
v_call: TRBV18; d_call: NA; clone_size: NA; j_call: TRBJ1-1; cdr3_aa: CASSPPARETEAFF; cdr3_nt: TGTGCCAGCTCACCACCTGCCAGGGAGACTGAAGCTTTCTTT
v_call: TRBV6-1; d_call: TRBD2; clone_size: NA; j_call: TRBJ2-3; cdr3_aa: CASKLAATDTQYF; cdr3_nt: TGTGCCAGCAAGCTAGCGGCTACAGATACGCAGTATTTT
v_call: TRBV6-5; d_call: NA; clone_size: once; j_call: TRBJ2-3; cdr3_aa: CASSYGRVSDTQYF; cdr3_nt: TGTGCCAGCAGTTACGGTCGGGTCTCAGATACGCAGTATTTT
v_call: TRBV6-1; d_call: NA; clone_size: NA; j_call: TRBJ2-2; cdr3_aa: CASSDTDLGELFF; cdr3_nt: TGTGCCAGCAGTGACACTGATCTTGGGGAGCTGTTTTTT
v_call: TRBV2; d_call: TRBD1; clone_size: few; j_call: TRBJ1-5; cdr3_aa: CASRGQVLNQPQHF; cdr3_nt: TGTGCCAGCCGGGGACAGGTCCTCAATCAGCCCCAGCATTTT
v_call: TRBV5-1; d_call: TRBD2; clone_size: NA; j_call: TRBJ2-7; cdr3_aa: CASTRGGSSYEQYF; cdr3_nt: TGCGCCAGCACCCGGGGGGGGTCGTCCTACGAGCAGTACTTC
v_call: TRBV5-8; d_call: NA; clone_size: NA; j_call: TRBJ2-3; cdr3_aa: CASSLASTDTQYF; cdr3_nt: TGTGCCAGCAGCTTGGCTTCCACAGATACGCAGTATTTT
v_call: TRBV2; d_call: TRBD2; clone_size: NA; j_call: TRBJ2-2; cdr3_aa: CASSRGGGNTGELFF; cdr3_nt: TGTGCCAGCAGCCGCGGCGGGGGAAACACCGGGGAGCTGTTTTTT
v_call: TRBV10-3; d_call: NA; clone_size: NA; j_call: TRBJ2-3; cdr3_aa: CAISESDTSTDTQYF; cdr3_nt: TGTGCCATCAGTGAGTCGGACACTAGCACAGATACGCAGTATTTT
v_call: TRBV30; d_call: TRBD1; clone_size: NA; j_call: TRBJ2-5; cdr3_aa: CAWSEGTGPREQYF; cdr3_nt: TGTGCCTGGAGTGAAGGGACAGGGCCCAGGGAGCAGTACTTC
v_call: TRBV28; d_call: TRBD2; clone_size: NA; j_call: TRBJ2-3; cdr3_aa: CASSLLAGTSTDTQYF; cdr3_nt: TGTGCCAGCAGTTTACTAGCGGGGACTAGCACAGATACGCAGTATTTT
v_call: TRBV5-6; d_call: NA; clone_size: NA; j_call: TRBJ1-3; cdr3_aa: CASSRQAISGNTIYF; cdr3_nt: TGTGCCAGCAGCCGCCAGGCCATCTCTGGAAACACCATATATTTT
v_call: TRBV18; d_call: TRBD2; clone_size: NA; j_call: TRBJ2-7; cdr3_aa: CASSPSSGRAYEQYF; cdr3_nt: TGTGCCAGCTCACCTTCTAGCGGGCGAGCCTACGAGCAGTACTTC
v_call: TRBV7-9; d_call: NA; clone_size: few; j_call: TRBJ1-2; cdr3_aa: CASSSLTTNYGYTF; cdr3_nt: TGTGCCAGCAGCTCGCTTACCACTAACTATGGCTACACCTTC
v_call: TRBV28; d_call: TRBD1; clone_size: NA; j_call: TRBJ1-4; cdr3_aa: CASSPGGSNEKLFF; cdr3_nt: TGTGCCAGCAGTCCAGGGGGATCTAATGAAAAACTGTTTTTT
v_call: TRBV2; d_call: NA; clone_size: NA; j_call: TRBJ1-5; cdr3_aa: CASSGADSNQPQHF; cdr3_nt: TGTGCCAGCAGTGGAGCTGATAGCAATCAGCCCCAGCATTTT
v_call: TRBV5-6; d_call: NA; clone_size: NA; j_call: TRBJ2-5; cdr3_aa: CASSFKAGSWTLGETQYF; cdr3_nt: TGTGCCAGCAGCTTTAAGGCAGGGAGTTGGACCCTAGGAGAGACCCAGTACTTC
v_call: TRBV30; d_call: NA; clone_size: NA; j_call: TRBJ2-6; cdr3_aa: CAWSVGSGGANVLTF; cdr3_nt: TGTGCCTGGAGTGTTGGTTCGGGTGGGGCCAACGTCCTGACTTTC
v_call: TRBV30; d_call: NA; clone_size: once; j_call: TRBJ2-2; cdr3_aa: CAWRGARVTGELFF; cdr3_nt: TGTGCCTGGAGAGGGGCGCGGGTCACCGGGGAGCTGTTTTTT
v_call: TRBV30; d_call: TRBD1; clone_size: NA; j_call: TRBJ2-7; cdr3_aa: CAWSGQGPYEQYF; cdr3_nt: TGTGCCTGGTCAGGACAGGGCCCCTACGAGCAGTACTTC
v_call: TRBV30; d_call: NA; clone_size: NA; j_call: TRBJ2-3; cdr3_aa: CAWSGTFSGGTDTQYF; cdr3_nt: TGTGCCTGGAGCGGGACATTCAGCGGAGGCACAGATACGCAGTATTTT
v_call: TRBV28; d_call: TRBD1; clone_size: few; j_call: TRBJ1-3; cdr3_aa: CASSPGQGRFLRGDTIYF; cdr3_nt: TGTGCCAGCAGCCCGGGACAGGGGAGATTTCTAAGAGGGGACACCATATATTTT
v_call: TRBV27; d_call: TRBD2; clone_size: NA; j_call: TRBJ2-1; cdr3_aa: CASSPPGGVNEQFF; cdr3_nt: TGTGCCAGCAGTCCCCCGGGGGGTGTCAATGAGCAGTTCTTC
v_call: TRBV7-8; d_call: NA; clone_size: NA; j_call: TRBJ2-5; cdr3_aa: CASSLVMGGQETQYF; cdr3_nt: TGTGCCAGCAGCTTAGTCATGGGGGGCCAAGAGACCCAGTACTTC
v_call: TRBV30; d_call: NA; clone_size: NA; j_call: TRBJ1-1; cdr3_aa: CAWSRQAHTEAFF; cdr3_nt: TGTGCCTGGAGTCGGCAAGCCCACACTGAAGCTTTCTTT
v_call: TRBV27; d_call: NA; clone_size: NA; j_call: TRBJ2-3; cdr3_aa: CASSFTNGGTDTQYF; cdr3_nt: TGTGCCAGCAGTTTTACGAACGGCGGCACAGATACGCAGTATTTT
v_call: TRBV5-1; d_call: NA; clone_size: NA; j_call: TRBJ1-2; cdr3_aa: CASSLLSLDYGYTF; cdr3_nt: TGCGCCAGCAGCTTGCTTTCCCTAGACTATGGCTACACCTTC
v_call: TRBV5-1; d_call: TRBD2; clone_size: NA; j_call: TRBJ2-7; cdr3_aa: CASSEGLAGGPQAYEQYF; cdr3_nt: TGCGCCAGCAGCGAGGGACTAGCGGGGGGTCCTCAGGCCTACGAGCAGTACTTC
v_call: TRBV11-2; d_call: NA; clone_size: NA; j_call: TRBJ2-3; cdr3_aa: CASSLAEWGRGTQYF; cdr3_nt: TGTGCCAGCAGCTTAGCGGAGTGGGGTCGGGGCACGCAGTATTTT
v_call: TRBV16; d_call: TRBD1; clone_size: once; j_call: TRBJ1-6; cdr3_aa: CASSQIYLQGNNSPLHF; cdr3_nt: TGTGCCAGCAGCCAAATCTACTTACAGGGGAATAATTCACCCCTCCACTTT
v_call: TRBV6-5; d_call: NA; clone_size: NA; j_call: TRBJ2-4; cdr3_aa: CASSLTQNNIQYF; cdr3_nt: TGTGCCAGCAGTTTGACCCAGAACAACATTCAGTACTTC
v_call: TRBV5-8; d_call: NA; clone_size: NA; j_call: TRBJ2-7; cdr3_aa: CASTKQGGGRYEQYF; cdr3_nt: TGTGCCAGCACCAAGCAGGGCGGTGGGCGCTACGAGCAGTACTTC
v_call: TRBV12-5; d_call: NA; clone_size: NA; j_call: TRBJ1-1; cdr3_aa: CASGQGLPGGNTEAFF; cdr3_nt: TGTGCTAGTGGCCAGGGCCTCCCCGGTGGGAACACTGAAGCTTTCTTT
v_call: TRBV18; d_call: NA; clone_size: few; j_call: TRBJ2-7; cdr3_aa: CASSGDGVTGQYF; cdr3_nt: TGTGCCAGCTCAGGGGACGGAGTAACAGGGCAGTACTTC
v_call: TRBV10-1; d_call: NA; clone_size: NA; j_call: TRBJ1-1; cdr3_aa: CASSESGRDTEAFF; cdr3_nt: TGCGCCAGCAGTGAGAGCGGCCGGGACACTGAAGCTTTCTTT
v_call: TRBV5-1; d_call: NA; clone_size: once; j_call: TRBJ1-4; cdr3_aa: CASSLDGDRKLFF; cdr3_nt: TGCGCCAGCAGCTTGGACGGTGACAGAAAACTGTTTTTT
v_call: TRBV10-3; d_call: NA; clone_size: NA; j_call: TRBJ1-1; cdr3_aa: CAIRADSLNTEAFF; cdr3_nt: TGTGCCATCAGGGCCGACAGCCTGAACACTGAAGCTTTCTTT
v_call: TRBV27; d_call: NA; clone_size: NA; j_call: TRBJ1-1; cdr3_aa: CASSSVRGSDTEAFF; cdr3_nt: TGTGCCAGCAGTTCAGTCAGGGGCTCTGACACTGAAGCTTTCTTT
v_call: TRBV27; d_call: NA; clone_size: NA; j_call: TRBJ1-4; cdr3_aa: CASSFGWGEKLFF; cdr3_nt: TGTGCCAGCAGTTTCGGATGGGGTGAAAAACTGTTTTTT